This TCR beta chain was profiled in a study of shared clonotypes between healthy human individuals. Study background: Per donor, three plates held CD4 naive cells, three held CD4 memory, two held CD8 naive and one held CD8 memory.

This clone is a singleton in its sample. The sample has other DNA sequences that encode this CDR3 too. The naive CD8 population came from CD45RO-negative cells selected for CCR7, without terminally differentiated effector memory CD45RA+ cells. Sequencing used immunoSEQ multiplex PCR; TCRdb keeps in-frame clones, though not all of them. The sample has 1.5 million to 2.5 million clones, over 85% seen once. The V end lost 2 bases, the J end lost 4 bases, and 11 bases lay between the germline ends. Germline V gene data show CDR1 as MNHEY and CDR2 as SMNVEV (reference sequence). The CDR3 consists of 14 residues.

The specimen sequenced was naive CD8+ T cells sorted from blood. The chain couples TRBV27 to TRBJ1-1, with D maybe TRBD1 (6 bases). This clonotype originated in a young man in good health. The CDR3 is CASSLGLGATEAFF. In DNA form, the CDR3 reads TGTGCCAGCAGTTTAGGGTTGGGGGCCACTGAAGCTTTCTTT.